Below are 27 T cell receptor beta chains sequenced from a single sample in a study of T cells in Graves' hyperthyroidism and ophthalmopathy. From RNA transcripts, TCR beta CDR3 regions were amplified. When the TCR CDR3 underwent first-round RT-PCR, the HTBI primer set was used. TCRdb recomputed calls from the multiplex PCR reads with MiXCR, one row per CDR3 protein. Of just over 550,000 distinct CDR3 sequences detected, around 42% appear once; the ten largest clones hold about 7.8%. The sample was peripheral blood or thyroid tissue (not recorded which). These receptor sequences come from a woman aged 18-29 years with Graves' hyperthyroidism.

This clonotype was detected only a few times. J is TRBJ1-4 and V is TRBV15; 7 bases agree with TRBD1. Germline lookup yields CDR1 LNHNV and CDR2 YYDKDF (reference sequence). Trimming at V came to 1 base and at J to 4 bases, leaving 3 bases not matched to a gene. CDR3 length: 15 residues. CDR3 in DNA: TGTGCCACCAGCAGAGGGACAGGTCTTAATGAAAAACTGTTTTTT. The encoded protein is CATSRGTGLNEKLFF.

Comments on this clonotype: A much larger clone differs by one base, so this may be a read error. The chain employs TRBV7-8 and TRBJ1-1; D remains ambiguous. The V gene lost 7 bases and the J gene lost 0 bases, with 9 bases spanning the gap. Germline V gene lookup returns CDR1 SGHVS and CDR2 FQNEAQ. This CDR3 spans 13 amino acids. CDR3: CASNQQLNTEAFF. The DNA of the CDR3 is TGTGCCAGCAACCAACAGTTGAACACTGAAGCTTTCTTT.

The chain is built from TRBV7-6 and TRBJ1-2; D may be TRBD1 (6 bases). Germline V gene lookup returns CDR1 SGHVS and CDR2 FNYEAQ. This CDR3 has 12 amino acids. Trimming removed 5 bases from V and 14 bases from J, with 18 bases in between. CDR3 DNA: TGTGCCAGCAGCAGGGGGGACTCTGGGGGAACCTTC. It codes for CASSRGDSGGTF.

Ten or more counts support this clonotype. The CDR3 nucleotides read TGTGCCAGCAGCTCCGCCGTGGGGGACAGGTACTACGAGCAGTACTTC. Residues: CASSSAVGDRYYEQYF. V is TRBV7-9 and J is TRBJ2-7, with 8 bases that match TRBD1. There are 16 residues in the CDR3. Trimming at V came to 4 bases and at J to 3 bases, leaving 11 bases not matched to a gene. The germline V gene encodes CDR1 SEHNR and CDR2 FQNEAQ (reference sequence).

V and J are TRBV15 and TRBJ2-7; 8 nucleotides match TRBD1. The ends lost 3 bases at V and 6 bases at J; junction bases unmatched: 10. Germline V gene data show CDR1 as LNHNV and CDR2 as YYDKDF (reference sequence). The CDR3 runs to 15 residues. CDR3 DNA: TGTGCCACCAGCAGCGACGGACAGGGATTCATCGAGCAGTACTTC. It specifies CATSSDGQGFIEQYF.

This clonotype has only a few counts. The chain combines TRBV7-3 with TRBJ2-7, with 9 positions matching TRBD1. The length of the CDR3 is 15 residues. Per the germline V gene, CDR1 is SGHTA and CDR2 is FQGTGA. The V segment lost 6 bases and the J segment 0 bases; nucleotides outside the gene matches: 6. Here the CDR3 DNA reads TGTGCCAGCAGACTGGGACAGGGAAGCTCCTACGAGCAGTACTTC. Translating gives CASRLGQGSSYEQYF.

The chain is built from TRBV10-3 and TRBJ1-2; no clear D. The germline V gene encodes CDR1 ENHRY and CDR2 SYGVKD. This CDR3 region has 11 residues. Trimming removed 8 bases from V and 12 bases from J, with 16 bases in between. CDR3 in amino acids: CAILAGVGDTF. The CDR3 DNA reads TGTGCCATCCTAGCGGGAGTAGGCGACACCTTC.

This clonotype was detected only a few times. The chain has TRBV19 and TRBJ1-5; no reliable D call. Trimming left V 3 bases short and J 0 bases short, with 12 bases between. Germline V gene data show CDR1 as LNHDA and CDR2 as SQIVND (reference sequence). The CDR3 totals 16 residues. The CDR3, as DNA: TGTGCCAGTAGTATCGGCCAGAGACATAGCAATCAGCCCCAGCATTTT. Translating it yields CASSIGQRHSNQPQHF.

This chain links TRBV20-1 with TRBJ1-4; perhaps TRBD1 as D (5 bases). The ends were cut back, 3 bases at V and 4 bases at J, with 15 bases in the middle. CDR1 and CDR2 from the germline V gene are DFQATT and SNEGSKA (reference sequence). The CDR3 contains 15 residues. In DNA, the CDR3 is TGCAGTGCTAGGGGGGATATTCTCGATAATGAAAAACTGTTTTTT. Its translation: CSARGDILDNEKLFF.

This clonotype was counted at least ten times. This chain connects TRBV29-1 to TRBJ1-5; a possible D gene is TRBD1 (5 bases). Between the trimmed V and J ends, which lost 7 bases and 3 bases, there was a span of 16 bases. The V gene's germline CDR1 is SQVTM and CDR2 ANQGSEA. The CDR3 runs to 14 residues. The CDR3 loop is CSATEGAINQPQHF. The CDR3 bases are TGCAGCGCCACGGAAGGGGCGATCAATCAGCCCCAGCATTTT.

In this sample, this clonotype turned up many times. The chain combines TRBV6-6 with TRBJ2-7, with 7 bases fitting TRBD2. Trimming at V came to 4 bases and at J to 3 bases, leaving 12 bases not matched to a gene. Germline-derived CDR1 and CDR2 are MNHNY and SVGAGI (reference sequence). This CDR3 is 16 amino acids long. CDR3 DNA sequence: TGTGCCAGCAGTTCTTACCCTGACAGCGGGATCTACGAGCAGTACTTC. Translation gives CASSSYPDSGIYEQYF.

V gene TRBV19 combines with J gene TRBJ1-5, with D perhaps TRBD1 (6 bases). Germline V gene sequence: CDR1 LNHDA, CDR2 SQIVND (reference sequence). V lost 1 base, J lost 5 bases, and 12 bases lay in between. The CDR3 runs 15 residues. The CDR3 sequence is CASSIVAGDHQPQHF. CDR3 DNA sequence: TGTGCCAGTAGTATAGTAGCAGGGGATCATCAGCCCCAGCATTTT.

The chain joins TRBV7-8 to TRBJ2-5; 7 bases line up with TRBD1. V trimming: 3 bases; J trimming: 5 bases; junction bases outside the gene matches: 15. The CDR3 contains 17 residues. Looked up from germline, CDR1 is SGHVS and CDR2 is FQNEAQ. CDR3: CASSLVRVGGAVETQYF. In DNA, the CDR3 is TGTGCCAGCAGCTTGGTTCGGGTAGGGGGCGCGGTGGAGACCCAGTACTTC. Based on the CDR3 plus reference TRBV7-8 and TRBJ2-5, the full variable domain is GAGVSQSPRYKVAKRGQDVALRCDPISGHVSLFWYQQALGQGPEFLTYFQNEAQLDKSGLPSDRFFAERPEGSVSTLKIQRTQQEDSAVYLCASSLVRVGGAVETQYFGPGTRLLVL.

The chain is built from TRBV7-2 and TRBJ2-5, with TRBD2 matching 8 bases. There are 18 residues in the CDR3. After removal of 5 bases from V and 4 bases from J, the junction contained 18 bases not matched to a gene. The germline CDR1 and CDR2 sequences are SGHTA and FQGNSA. CDR3 region: CASSPLIGLARPPETQYF. CDR3 in DNA: TGTGCCAGCAGCCCCCTAATTGGACTAGCACGACCCCCAGAGACCCAGTACTTC.

The V and J genes are TRBV10-3 and TRBJ1-1; 10 nucleotides agree with TRBD1. CDR1 is ENHRY, CDR2 SYGVKD, per germline. Trimming took 6 bases from V and 5 from J; bases not matched to a gene: 6. The CDR3 length is 14 residues. In DNA form, the CDR3 reads TGTGCCATCAGCACGACAGGGGGCGGGACTGAAGCTTTCTTT. Residues: CAISTTGGGTEAFF.

This clonotype was seen at least ten times. V and J are TRBV4-1 and TRBJ1-5; D is possibly TRBD1 (6 bases). The CDR3 extends over 14 amino acids. Germline CDR1 MGHRA, CDR2 YSYEKL. V lost 6 bases and J 6 bases, leaving 15 bases between the germline ends. CDR3 sequence reads: CASRPTGFGQPQHF. For the CDR3, the DNA is TGCGCCAGCAGACCAACAGGGTTCGGTCAGCCCCAGCATTTT.

The V gene is TRBV19, the J gene TRBJ1-3; 7 nucleotides align to TRBD1. This CDR3 region has 16 residues. V dropped 5 bases and J dropped 0; count of bases not matched to a gene: 7. Looked up from germline, CDR1 is LNHDA and CDR2 is SQIVND (reference sequence). This CDR3 is CASSETGDPSGNTIYF. The CDR3 DNA is TGTGCCAGTAGTGAAACAGGGGACCCCTCTGGAAACACCATATATTTT.

This chain joins TRBV19 and TRBJ2-7; 10 nucleotides align to TRBD2. V was pared by 9 bases and J by 2 bases, with 10 bases of the junction left unmatched. This CDR3 contains 15 residues. In germline, CDR1 is LNHDA, CDR2 SQIVND (reference sequence). The CDR3 sequence is CASSHGTSDPYEQYF. CDR3 in DNA: TGTGCCAGCAGCCACGGGACTAGCGACCCCTACGAGCAGTACTTC.

This clonotype was detected ten times or more. V gene TRBV7-8 combines with J gene TRBJ1-5; TRBD1 aligns across 8 bases. The CDR3 runs to 14 residues. The ends lost 5 bases at V and 5 bases at J; junction bases unmatched: 5. Germline CDR1 and CDR2: SGHVS and FQNEAQ. As DNA, the CDR3 is TGTGCCAGCAGCCCGGACAGGGAATATCAGCCCCAGCATTTT. Its protein product is CASSPDREYQPQHF.

This clonotype came up many times. The V and J genes are TRBV20-1 and TRBJ1-5; D call uncertain. V gave up 3 bases and J gave up 3 bases, with 9 bases separating them. This CDR3 has 13 residues. The germline gives CDR1 DFQATT, CDR2 SNEGSKA (reference sequence). In nucleotides, the CDR3 is TGCAGTGCTAGGGGCACGGCCAATCAGCCCCAGCATTTT. Translating gives CSARGTANQPQHF.

There are a few counts of this clonotype. One end of the junction fails to match germline, which may point to a read error. V is TRBV2 and J is TRBJ1-4; possible D gene TRBD1, 5 bases. The CDR3 is 14 residues long. Looked up from germline, CDR1 is SNHLY and CDR2 is FYNNEI. CDR3 in DNA: TGTGCCAGCAGCGAAGACAGAATGGGTGAAAAACTGTTTTTT. The encoded protein is CASSEDRMGEKLFF.

This clonotype came up many times. This chain links TRBV7-9 with TRBJ1-1; D is undetermined. This CDR3 comprises 14 residues. Trimming stripped 3 bases from V and 0 bases from J, with 8 bases between. Per germline, CDR1 SEHNR and CDR2 FQNEAQ (reference sequence). CDR3 residues: CASSLNNMNTEAFF. For the CDR3, the DNA is TGTGCCAGCAGCTTGAACAACATGAACACTGAAGCTTTCTTT. The complete variable domain, with remaining parts taken from reference TRBV7-9 and TRBJ1-1, reads DTGVSQNPRHKITKRGQNVTFRCDPISEHNRLYWYRQTLGQGPEFLTYFQNEAQLEKSRLLSDRFSAERPKGSFSTLEIQRTEQGDSAMYLCASSLNNMNTEAFFGQGTRLTVV.

The gene calls are TRBV7-8 and TRBJ1-5, with 8 bases aligning to TRBD1. V lost 0 bases to trimming and J lost 1 base; unmatched junction nucleotides: 2. This CDR3 contains 16 residues. The germline V gene has CDR1 SGHVS and CDR2 FQNEAQ. CDR3: CASSLARQGSNQPQHF. CDR3 nucleotide sequence: TGTGCCAGCAGCTTAGCGCGACAGGGGAGCAATCAGCCCCAGCATTTT.

The gene calls are TRBV20-1 and TRBJ2-7, with D perhaps TRBD1 or TRBD2 (6 bases each). The CDR3 has 13 amino acids. CDR1 and CDR2 (germline): DFQATT, SNEGSKA (reference sequence). Trimming removed 3 bases at V and 5 bases at J, with 14 bases between. CDR3 sequence reads: CSARRGVGDEQYF. The CDR3 DNA reads TGCAGTGCTAGGAGGGGGGTAGGGGACGAGCAGTACTTC.

V usage is TRBV25-1 and J usage is TRBJ1-2; no definite D call. The CDR3 sequence is 12 residues long. Looked up from germline, CDR1 is MGHDK and CDR2 is SYGVNS. CDR3 nucleotides: TGTGCTAGAGATCACGGGATCTGGGGCTACACCTTC. Translated, it gives CARDHGIWGYTF.

This clonotype was observed at least ten times. The genes are TRBV25-1 and TRBJ1-1; D is unresolved. V was cut by 2 bases and J by 4 bases, with 5 bases left in between. Germline V lookup: CDR1 MGHDK, CDR2 SYGVNS. The CDR3 spans 12 residues. For the CDR3, the DNA is TGTGCCAGCAGTGAAAGAAGCACTGAAGCTTTCTTT. Protein: CASSERSTEAFF.

The gene calls are TRBV20-1 and TRBJ1-5; 7 bases agree with TRBD1. The CDR3 has 13 amino acids. J was trimmed by 4 bases and V by 2 bases; bases with no gene match: 2. The germline V gene encodes CDR1 DFQATT and CDR2 SNEGSKA (reference sequence). The CDR3 DNA follows: TGCAGTGCTAGACAGACAGGGAATCAGCCCCAGCATTTT. Amino acid sequence: CSARQTGNQPQHF.